A selection of T cell receptor beta chains follows, all from one sample in a study of cytomegalovirus exposure and HLA in healthy donors. Only in-frame clones appear in the TCRdb table, and some are missing; sequencing was by immunoSEQ multiplex PCR. The sample comprises around 150,000 clones, roughly 80% of which are singletons, and more than 1.2% rests with the top ten. The sequencing sample was made of PBMCs. All receptors derive from a male donor in good health and CMV-seronegative. Each CDR3 is given with its conserved first and last residue. D genes are given only for firm matches. Clone size is shown for a subset of rows, as once, few, many or a class of expanded clone.

J gene | clone size | D gene | V gene | CDR3 DNA | CDR3 protein
TRBJ2-7 | - | - | TRBV11-2 | TGTGCCAGCAGCTTTGGCGGACATACCTACGAGCAGTACTTC | CASSFGGHTYEQYF
TRBJ1-5 | - | - | TRBV28 | TGTGCCAGCAGGGCGGGATATAGCAATCAGCCCCAGCATTTT | CASRAGYSNQPQHF
TRBJ1-3 | once | - | TRBV18 | TGTGCCAGCTCACCAATGAGAGTTATTTCCGGAAACACCATATATTTT | CASSPMRVISGNTIYF
TRBJ2-5 | once | TRBD1 | TRBV28 | TGTGCCAGCAGTTTAGGTTCAGGGGGGACCCAGTACTTC | CASSLGSGGTQYF
TRBJ2-5 | - | TRBD1 | TRBV5-8 | TGTGCCAGCAGCTCCGGGACAGGGGTCCGGTACTTC | CASSSGTGVRYF
TRBJ1-2 | - | - | TRBV27 | TGTGCCAGCAGTTTGCGGGGATTGGGCTATGGCTACACCTTC | CASSLRGLGYGYTF
TRBJ2-1 | - | TRBD2 | TRBV30 | TGTGCCTGGACCCTCGGAGGGACTAGCAGTCACAATGAGCAGTTCTTC | CAWTLGGTSSHNEQFF
TRBJ2-1 | - | - | TRBV30 | TGCGCCCTTCCAGGAGGCCTCAAGTACAATGAGCAGTTCTTC | CALPGGLKYNEQFF
TRBJ1-2 | few | TRBD1 | TRBV5-1 | TGCGCCAGCAGCTCCCACAGGGGGCCCGATGGCTACACCTTC | CASSSHRGPDGYTF
TRBJ1-5 | once | - | TRBV19 | TGTGCCAGTAGTATAGTGGCAGGGAGGGGCAATCAGCCCCAGCATTTT | CASSIVAGRGNQPQHF
TRBJ2-3 | - | TRBD2 | TRBV5-4 | TGTGCCAGCAGCTCTGGACTAGCGGGAGACACGCAGTATTTT | CASSSGLAGDTQYF
TRBJ2-7 | - | TRBD1 | TRBV6-5 | TGTGCCAGCAGCCCGGGACAGTTCGAGCAGTACTTC | CASSPGQFEQYF
TRBJ2-1 | - | TRBD2 | TRBV7-7 | TGTGCCAGCAGCTTAATTGGAGCGGGAGGTAATGAGCAGTTCTTC | CASSLIGAGGNEQFF
TRBJ1-5 | - | - | TRBV19 | TGTGCCAGTAGTTCAGGGGTTTTCAATCAGCCCCAGCATTTT | CASSSGVFNQPQHF
TRBJ1-2 | - | - | TRBV21-1 | TGTGCCAGCAGCAAAATTGGGACAACAATTCAGAACTATGGCTACACCTTC | CASSKIGTTIQNYGYTF
TRBJ2-3 | - | - | TRBV5-1 | TGCGCCAGCAGCAGACGTCCGGGAGACAGCACAGATACGCAGTATTTT | CASSRRPGDSTDTQYF
TRBJ2-6 | few | - | TRBV4-1 | TGCGCCAGCAGCCAAGAGAGGCGGGTCTCTGGGGCCAACGTCCTGACTTTC | CASSQERRVSGANVLTF
TRBJ2-5 | - | TRBD2 | TRBV29-1 | TGCAGCGTCGCCGGGACTAGCGGGAGGGGGGGCGGTCAGACCCAGTACTTC | CSVAGTSGRGGGQTQYF
TRBJ1-5 | few | - | TRBV5-6 | TGTGCCAGCAGCTTGACCCCGGGTGGGCCCCAGCATTTT | CASSLTPGGPQHF
TRBJ1-2 | - | TRBD1 | TRBV6-9 | TGTGCCAGCAGTTACCGGGACAGGGTAATCTCTAACTATGGCTACACCTTC | CASSYRDRVISNYGYTF
TRBJ1-2 | few | TRBD1 | TRBV7-3 | TGTGCCAGCAGCCCGGGACAGGGCTCTGATGGCTACACCTTC | CASSPGQGSDGYTF
TRBJ1-5 | - | TRBD1 | TRBV2 | TGTGCCATCCGGTCAGGGGGAAGCAATCAGCCCCAGCATTTT | CAIRSGGSNQPQHF
TRBJ1-2 | - | - | TRBV7-2 | TGTGCCAGCAGTTCGCAGGGGTCTAACTATGGCTACACCTTC | CASSSQGSNYGYTF
TRBJ2-7 | - | - | TRBV4-1 | TGCGCCAGCAGCCAAGAACAGAGAGAAGCCTACGAGCAGTACTTC | CASSQEQREAYEQYF
TRBJ1-2 | - | - | TRBV4-3 | TGCGCCAGCAGCCAAGAGATGCTTGGCGGCTATGGCTACACCTTC | CASSQEMLGGYGYTF
TRBJ2-7 | - | - | TRBV27 | TGTGCCAGCAGTTCAACAGGGTTTAGCTCCTACGAGCAGTACTTC | CASSSTGFSSYEQYF
TRBJ2-7 | - | TRBD2 | TRBV30 | TGTGCCTGGACCGGCGGGAGGGCCCTCTACGAGCAGTACTTC | CAWTGGRALYEQYF
TRBJ2-1 | - | TRBD2 | TRBV11-2 | TGTGCCAGCAGCTTAGACGGGGGGGCCGGGAATGAGCAGTTCTTC | CASSLDGGAGNEQFF
TRBJ2-6 | - | - | TRBV5-1 | TGCGCCAGCAGCCCCACAACAGCTGGGGCCAACGTCCTGACTTTC | CASSPTTAGANVLTF
TRBJ2-5 | - | TRBD2 | TRBV5-5 | TGTGCCAGCAGCCGGACTAGCGGGGGCACAGAGACCCAGTACTTC | CASSRTSGGTETQYF